The 5 T cell receptor beta chains below all came from one sample that was sequenced in a study of cytomegalovirus exposure and HLA in healthy donors. The primer mix had 60 Vbeta and 13 Jbeta primers. Here immunoSEQ multiplex PCR was the method, and the copy in TCRdb shows in-frame clones only, minus some. The data hold approximately 150,000 clones, with over 65% observed a single time. Sequenced input: PBMCs. The receptors were gathered from a woman in her thirties in good health and CMV-seropositive.

The chain carries TRBV4-1 and TRBJ1-5; no firm D call. Germline V gene data show CDR1 as MGHRA and CDR2 as YSYEKL. CDR3 length: 16 amino acids. V was shortened by 0 bases and J by 0 bases, with 9 bases between the two germline ends. The CDR3 reads CASSQEWSYSNQPQHF. The CDR3 bases are TGCGCCAGCAGCCAAGAATGGAGCTATAGCAATCAGCCCCAGCATTTT.

This clone was observed a handful of times. The V gene is TRBV10-3, the J gene TRBJ2-4; TRBD1 matches at 8 bases. The V segment lost 3 bases and the J segment 0 bases; nucleotides outside the gene matches: 7. From germline, CDR1 is ENHRY and CDR2 SYGVKD. This CDR3 has 17 amino acids. This CDR3 is CAISDPGQGPAKNIQYF. For the CDR3, the DNA is TGTGCCATCAGTGACCCCGGACAGGGCCCAGCCAAAAACATTCAGTACTTC.

The chain links TRBV28 to TRBJ2-3, with D possibly being TRBD2 (5 bases). The CDR3 loop spans 14 amino acids. Germline CDR1 is MDHEN and CDR2 is SYDVKM. V lost 3 bases and J lost 1, with 8 bases in between. The CDR3 nucleotides read TGTGCCAGCAGTTTTCTAGCAGGCACAGATACGCAGTATTTT. Its translation: CASSFLAGTDTQYF.

This chain joins TRBV5-1 and TRBJ1-1, with unresolved D. Germline V gene sequence: CDR1 SGHRS, CDR2 YFSETQ. The CDR3 is 15 amino acids. The ends were cut back, 4 bases at V and 0 bases at J, with 13 bases in the middle. CDR3 sequence: CASSPVGRLNTEAFF. DNA for the CDR3: TGCGCCAGCAGCCCGGTGGGCCGCCTGAACACTGAAGCTTTCTTT.

The gene calls are TRBV28 and TRBJ1-1; D is unresolved. The ends were cut back, 10 bases at V and 1 base at J, with 13 bases in the middle. The length of the CDR3 is 13 residues. Per germline, CDR1 MDHEN and CDR2 SYDVKM. The DNA for the CDR3 is TGTGCCATTGGTTTACAATCGAACACTGAAGCTTTCTTT. Protein product: CAIGLQSNTEAFF.